The rows below give T cell receptor beta chains drawn from one sample of a study of blood T cell repertoires in COVID-19. The protocol was immunoSEQ multiplex PCR, while the TCRdb copy is restricted to in-frame clones and leaves out a portion. The sample includes about 320,000 clones, about nine tenths seen only once; the top ten take about 10%. Sequencing was done on a sample of PBMCs or T cells enriched from blood (not recorded which). These receptors all stem from a woman between 18 and 30 years old who had recovered from COVID-19. Each CDR3 is given with its conserved first and last residue. D genes are given only for firm matches. Some rows mark clone size as missing; the rest say once, few, many or name a class of expanded clone.

V gene,D gene,clone size,J gene,CDR3 DNA,CDR3 protein
TRBV11-2,TRBD1,NA,TRBJ1-2,TGTGCCAGCAGCTCCCTCCCCCGACAGGGTGAGTCTCATGGCTACACCTTC,CASSSLPRQGESHGYTF
TRBV6-5,NA,NA,TRBJ1-4,TGTGCCAGCAGTTACTCGGAACAGCCTAATGAAAAACTGTTTTTT,CASSYSEQPNEKLFF
TRBV6-5,NA,NA,TRBJ2-7,TGTGCCAGCAGTTACGTGCAGGTTGAACTAGGCGAGCAGTACTTC,CASSYVQVELGEQYF
TRBV28,TRBD1,NA,TRBJ1-4,TGTGCCAGCAGTTTACTCGGGACAGGCGAGGAAAAACTGTTTTTT,CASSLLGTGEEKLFF
TRBV4-2,TRBD2,NA,TRBJ2-3,TGTGCCAGCAGCCCCTCACTAGCGGGGGGGACAGATACGCAGTATTTT,CASSPSLAGGTDTQYF
TRBV28,TRBD1,NA,TRBJ1-2,TGTGCCAGCAGCCCACTCCCGGGACAGGGATCCTATGGCTACACCTTC,CASSPLPGQGSYGYTF
TRBV5-1,NA,NA,TRBJ2-7,TGCGCCAGCAGCTTGAGCAGGCTGGGCGCCTACGAGCAGTACTTC,CASSLSRLGAYEQYF
TRBV4-1,TRBD2,NA,TRBJ2-7,TGCGCCAGCAGCCGAGCGGGGCTGCTCGACGAGCAGTACTTC,CASSRAGLLDEQYF
TRBV5-1,NA,NA,TRBJ2-6,TGCGCCAGCAGCTTAGTTCAGGGAACTGGGGCCAACGTCCTGACTTTC,CASSLVQGTGANVLTF
TRBV6-5,NA,NA,TRBJ2-1,TGTGCCAGCAGCCTCGAACGGGGCTCCTACAATGAGCAGTTCTTC,CASSLERGSYNEQFF
TRBV28,TRBD2,NA,TRBJ2-7,TGTGCCAGCAGTCTTATATCTCGGACTAGCGGCTACGAGCAGTACTTC,CASSLISRTSGYEQYF
TRBV6-5,NA,NA,TRBJ1-5,TGTGCCAGCAGTTACTCGAGGCAGCAGCATCAGCCCCAGCATTTT,CASSYSRQQHQPQHF
TRBV28,NA,NA,TRBJ1-5,TGTGCCAGCAAACAGGTCAATCAGCCCCAGCATTTT,CASKQVNQPQHF
TRBV18,NA,NA,TRBJ1-4,TGTGCCAGCTCACCATTGAGTGCAACTAATGAAAAACTGTTTTTT,CASSPLSATNEKLFF
TRBV5-1,TRBD1,few,TRBJ1-1,TGCGCCAGCAGCTTTACAGGGGGCGTAACTGAAGCTTTCTTT,CASSFTGGVTEAFF
TRBV12-3/TRBV12-4,TRBD2,NA,TRBJ2-7,TGTGCCAGCAGGCGCGGGAGTTTGTCCGAGCAGTACTTC,CASRRGSLSEQYF
TRBV12-5,TRBD2,NA,TRBJ2-3,TGTGCTAGTGGACTGGGCCAAGCGGGGGCAGATACGCAGTATTTT,CASGLGQAGADTQYF
TRBV7-3,TRBD1,NA,TRBJ2-1,TGTGCCAGCAGCTTAATTAGGACAGGGATCCACAATGAGCAGTTCTTC,CASSLIRTGIHNEQFF
TRBV5-1,NA,NA,TRBJ2-3,TGCGCCAGCAGCTTGGTCGGCAGACTCACAGATACGCAGTATTTT,CASSLVGRLTDTQYF
TRBV10-3,NA,NA,TRBJ1-2,TGTGCCATCAGTGAACAGCTCTATGGCTACACCTTC,CAISEQLYGYTF
TRBV7-8,TRBD1,NA,TRBJ1-2,TGTGCCAGCAGCCACCAACAGGGGGCTGGGGGCTACACCTTC,CASSHQQGAGGYTF
TRBV10-3,NA,NA,TRBJ2-7,TGTGCCATCAGTGATGTCAGGGGCTACAACGAGCAGTACTTC,CAISDVRGYNEQYF
TRBV12-1,NA,NA,TRBJ2-7,TGTGCCAGCAGCTTTGACTACCTATACGAGCAGTACTTC,CASSFDYLYEQYF
TRBV28,TRBD1,NA,TRBJ1-2,TGTGCCAGCAGTTTAATTCTCCGGGACAGTAGCGGCTACACCTTC,CASSLILRDSSGYTF
TRBV4-1,NA,NA,TRBJ2-7,TGCGCCAGCAGCCAAGAGATCATCGGATCCCTTGCGGTGCAGTACTTC,CASSQEIIGSLAVQYF
TRBV6-5,TRBD2,NA,TRBJ2-3,TGTGCCAGCTCTCACCTAGCGGGGGTCGTAGATACGCAGTATTTT,CASSHLAGVVDTQYF
TRBV5-6,NA,NA,TRBJ1-6,TGTGCCAGCAGCGGGTGGGGCCTTTCGAATTCACCCCTCCACTTT,CASSGWGLSNSPLHF
TRBV27,TRBD1,NA,TRBJ2-7,TGTGCCAGCAGTACTACCTTACCGGGACAGACCTACGAGCAGTACTTC,CASSTTLPGQTYEQYF
TRBV5-1,NA,NA,TRBJ1-3,TGCGCCAGCAGCTTGGAGGGCAGGGGACGTGGAAACACCATATATTTT,CASSLEGRGRGNTIYF
TRBV5-8,NA,NA,TRBJ2-3,TGTGCCAGCAGCCCTTATACCAGGGAAGATACGCAGTATTTT,CASSPYTREDTQYF
TRBV27,NA,NA,TRBJ1-3,TGTGCCAGCAGAGTCACCGGTGGAAACACCATATATTTT,CASRVTGGNTIYF
TRBV5-1,NA,NA,TRBJ2-3,TGCGCCAGCAGCCTCGGTGAGAGCACAGATACGCAGTATTTT,CASSLGESTDTQYF
TRBV2,TRBD1,NA,TRBJ1-2,TGTGCCAGCATCGGGGGGACAGGGGGCTATGGCTACACCTTC,CASIGGTGGYGYTF
TRBV13,TRBD1,NA,TRBJ2-1,TGTGCCAGCAGCGGGACAGGGAGAGATGAGCAGTTCTTC,CASSGTGRDEQFF
TRBV2,TRBD1,NA,TRBJ1-2,TGTGCCAGCAGGGGGGACAGTCCCTATGGCTACACCTTC,CASRGDSPYGYTF
TRBV5-6,TRBD2,NA,TRBJ2-3,TGTGCCAGCAGCCCTGTAGCGGGAGACACAGATACGCAGTATTTT,CASSPVAGDTDTQYF
TRBV2,NA,many,TRBJ1-3,TGTGCCAGCAGTGTTGAGGGAAACACCATATATTTT,CASSVEGNTIYF
TRBV3-1/TRBV3-2,TRBD1,NA,TRBJ1-6,TGTGCCAGCAGCCGGACATCCAGGGGGTATAATTCACCCCTCCACTTT,CASSRTSRGYNSPLHF
TRBV10-3,NA,NA,TRBJ1-5,TGTGCCACCAAGGGAGACAATCAGCCCCAGCATTTT,CATKGDNQPQHF